The 16 T cell receptor beta chains below all came from one sample that was sequenced in a study of T-cell memory formation after mild COVID-19. TCRdb reanalysed the 5' RACE reads using MiXCR and keeps one entry per CDR3 protein. Here the sample spans almost 250,000 distinct CDR3 sequences, 15% being singletons. Specimen: PBMCs or a T cell subset sorted from them (not recorded which). Receptor source: an adult woman who had mild COVID-19 (a few samples of this study predate the infection). Cell type and time point are not known.

This clonotype was detected ten times or more. At one boundary the junction diverges from the germline segment, which might be a read error. CDR3 DNA: TGCGCCAGCAGCCCGGACAGGGTAGGCACTGAAGCTTTCTTT. It yields the protein CASSPDRVGTEAFF. V and J are TRBV12-3 or TRBV12-4 and TRBJ1-1; TRBD1 matches 8 bases. The CDR3 spans 14 residues.

There are a few counts of this clonotype. The chain combines TRBV4-1 with TRBJ2-7; the match to TRBD2 covers 10 bases. The CDR3 is made up of 15 amino acids. V shed 3 bases, J shed 4 bases, and the junction held 6 bases outside the gene matches. CDR1 and CDR2 from the germline V gene are MGHRA and YSYEKL. CDR3 nucleotides: TGCGCCAGCAGCCACCCGGTTAGCGGGAGGTACGAGCAGTACTTC. Its protein is CASSHPVSGRYEQYF.

The chain links TRBV5-1 to TRBJ2-5, with TRBD2 matching over 11 bases. The V gene end was trimmed by 4 bases and the J gene end by 4 bases; junction bases not matched to a gene: 6. Germline V gives CDR1 SGHRS, CDR2 YFSETQ. The CDR3 spans 15 residues. The CDR3 nucleotides are TGCGCCAGCAGCCCCGGGACTAGCGGCCTAGAGACCCAGTACTTC. It yields the protein CASSPGTSGLETQYF.

The chain recombines TRBV2 with TRBJ2-1; tentatively, D is TRBD1 (6 bases). The CDR3 loop spans 15 amino acids. Germline V gives CDR1 SNHLY, CDR2 FYNNEI. V lost 5 bases and J lost 6, with 17 bases in between. CDR3 DNA sequence: TGTGCCAGCAGTCCCGACAGGATGGTGTCCAATGAGCAGTTCTTC. It yields the protein CASSPDRMVSNEQFF. The variable domain in full, with the rest retrieved from reference TRBV2 and TRBJ2-1, is EPEVTQTPSHQVTQMGQEVILRCVPISNHLYFYWYRQILGQKVEFLVSFYNNEISEKSEIFDDQFSVERPDGSNFTLKIRSTKLEDSAMYFCASSPDRMVSNEQFFGPGTRLTVL.

This chain uses TRBV29-1 with TRBJ2-4; 7 bases are shared with TRBD1. V lost 3 bases, J lost 9 bases, and 8 bases stayed unmatched. The CDR3 loop spans 13 amino acids. CDR1 is SQVTM, CDR2 ANQGSEA, per germline. CDR3 amino acids: CSVDSGNRGIQYF. The DNA for the CDR3 is TGCAGCGTTGATTCGGGGAACAGGGGCATTCAGTACTTC.

This clonotype has a count of ten or more. The rearrangement joins TRBV10-3 to TRBJ1-5; D unclear. In germline, CDR1 is ENHRY, CDR2 SYGVKD. The CDR3 totals 12 residues. The V end was cut by 3 bases, the J end by 4 bases, with 4 bases between. The CDR3 here is CAISDRNQPQHF. The CDR3 nucleotides read TGTGCCATCAGTGACAGGAATCAGCCCCAGCATTTT.

This rearrangement joins TRBV5-5 to TRBJ1-1, with 7 nucleotides matching TRBD1. V lost 0 bases to trimming and J lost 0 bases; unmatched junction nucleotides: 8. CDR1 and CDR2 from the germline V gene are SGHKS and YYEKEE (reference sequence). The CDR3 runs 17 residues. Here the CDR3 DNA reads TGTGCCAGCAGCTTGGCCTACGGGACAGTTTTGAACACTGAAGCTTTCTTT. It translates to CASSLAYGTVLNTEAFF.

This clonotype was counted only a few times. The V gene is TRBV7-3, the J gene TRBJ2-2; TRBD1 agrees at 8 bases. Per germline, CDR1 SGHTA and CDR2 FQGTGA. Unmatched junction bases numbered 6, after V lost 3 bases and J lost 6 bases. CDR3 length: 15 residues. The CDR3 spells CASSFSGQGSGELFF. CDR3 DNA sequence: TGTGCCAGCAGCTTCTCCGGACAGGGCTCCGGGGAGCTGTTTTTT.

The V gene is TRBV29-1, the J gene TRBJ1-1; 7 bases align to TRBD1. J gave up 5 bases and V 2 bases, and 8 bases lay outside the gene matches. CDR1 is SQVTM, CDR2 ANQGSEA, per germline. The CDR3 runs 14 residues. As DNA, the CDR3 is TGCAGCGTTGAACTGACAGGGTTGAGGACTGAAGCTTTCTTT. This translates into CSVELTGLRTEAFF.

The chain couples TRBV2 to TRBJ1-5; unclear D gene. The CDR3 loop spans 12 amino acids. CDR1 SNHLY and CDR2 FYNNEI come from the germline V gene. Trimming removed 5 bases from V and 7 bases from J, with 9 bases in between. The CDR3 region has the DNA TGTGCCAGCAGTACCCAGAGACAGCCCCAGCATTTT. Translated, it gives CASSTQRQPQHF.

The chain combines TRBV6-2 or TRBV6-3 with TRBJ1-2; D is possibly TRBD1 (6 bases). From germline, CDR1 is MNHEY and CDR2 SVGEGT. The V end lost 7 bases, the J end lost 4 bases, and 13 bases lay between the germline ends. CDR3 length: 13 residues. The CDR3 region is CASTLDRIYGYTF. CDR3 nucleotide sequence: TGTGCCAGCACCTTGGACAGAATCTATGGCTACACCTTC.

The chain carries TRBV12-3 or TRBV12-4 and TRBJ1-6; D gene ambiguous. This CDR3 spans 12 amino acids. V gave up 3 bases and J gave up 13 bases, with 10 bases separating them. The CDR3 DNA sequence: TGTGCCAGCAGTTTTAGGGATGGTCCCCTCCACTTT. Translating gives CASSFRDGPLHF.

At least ten counts were recorded for this clonotype. This chain links TRBV12-3 or TRBV12-4 with TRBJ2-7, with 10 nucleotides matching TRBD1. V was pared by 6 bases and J by 4 bases, with 6 bases of the junction left unmatched. This CDR3 has 14 amino acids. As DNA, the CDR3 is TGTGCCAGCAGACGACAGGGGGCGCTGTACGAGCAGTACTTC. Amino acid sequence: CASRRQGALYEQYF.

In this sample, this clonotype turned up a few times. The V and J genes are TRBV2 and TRBJ2-5, with D possibly TRBD2 on 5 matching bases. The CDR3 spans 14 residues. Germline V CDR1 and CDR2: SNHLY, FYNNEI. V was cut by 6 bases and J by 5 bases, with 16 bases left in between. The CDR3 sequence is CASSPPSGIETQYF. CDR3 DNA: TGTGCCAGCAGCCCCCCATCGGGAATCGAGACCCAGTACTTC.

V usage is TRBV24-1 and J usage is TRBJ2-5; 11 bases are a match to TRBD1. Germline V gene data show CDR1 as KGHDR and CDR2 as SFDVKD. The CDR3 is made up of 16 amino acids. Unmatched junction bases numbered 9, after V lost 6 bases and J lost 4 bases. The CDR3 loop is CATSSRTGGPGETQYF. The CDR3 DNA reads as TGTGCCACCAGTAGTCGGACAGGGGGCCCGGGAGAGACCCAGTACTTC.

This chain connects TRBV29-1 to TRBJ2-7, with TRBD1 matching 8 bases. The CDR3 loop spans 15 amino acids. The J segment lost 5 bases and the V segment lost 0 bases, leaving 9 bases of the junction unmatched. Germline V gene data show CDR1 as SQVTM and CDR2 as ANQGSEA. This chain's CDR3 is CSVEDPDREIHEQYF. DNA of the CDR3: TGCAGCGTTGAAGATCCGGACAGGGAAATCCACGAGCAGTACTTC.